These T cell receptor beta chains were read from a single sample in a study of control samples from healthy donors and cancer patients. The table came from immunoSEQ multiplex PCR; TCRdb's copy has only in-frame clones and leaves some out. The table shows approximately 44,000 clones, with about 75% occurring only once. The specimen was formalin-fixed, paraffin-embedded tissue. These TCRs come from a male donor with melanoma. Both conserved end residues are part of each CDR3. D genes are given only for firm matches. For some rows the clone size is stated as once, few or many, or as a class when expanded; others skip it.

d_call	j_call	v_call	clone_size	cdr3_nt	cdr3_aa
NA	TRBJ1-5	TRBV7-6	NA	TGTGCCAGCAGCTTAACTGGTGACGGGATTCAGCCCCAGCATTTT	CASSLTGDGIQPQHF
TRBD2	TRBJ2-4	TRBV6-1	NA	TGTGCCAGCAGTGAGGGAGCGGGTTACGGGGGGAACATTCAGTACTTC	CASSEGAGYGGNIQYF
NA	TRBJ2-7	TRBV28	few	TGTGCCAGCAGTAAAAGTATTTCCTACGAGCAGTACTTC	CASSKSISYEQYF
NA	TRBJ1-6	TRBV28	NA	TGTGCCAGCACCCCACTTCGGGCGAGGAGCTCCTATAATTCACCCCTCCACTTT	CASTPLRARSSYNSPLHF
TRBD2	TRBJ2-2	TRBV4-1	NA	TGCGCCAGCAGCCAAACCCTAGCGGGAGGAGGCGGGGAGCTGTTTTTT	CASSQTLAGGGGELFF
NA	TRBJ2-1	TRBV5-1	NA	TGCGCCAGCAGCTTGGATTTCAACTCCAATGAGCAGTTCTTC	CASSLDFNSNEQFF
TRBD2	TRBJ2-1	TRBV28	NA	TGTGCCAGCAGTCCAGTCAAACTAGCGGGAGTGCACAATGAGCAGTTCTTC	CASSPVKLAGVHNEQFF
NA	TRBJ2-5	TRBV7-7	NA	TGTGCTATTCGGCAGAGAGAGACCCAGTACTTC	CAIRQRETQYF
NA	TRBJ2-1	TRBV4-2	medium-sized	TGTGCCAGCAGCCAAGATAGGGCGGGGAGCTCCTACAATGAGCAGTTCTTC	CASSQDRAGSSYNEQFF
TRBD1	TRBJ2-5	TRBV30	NA	TGTGCCTGGAGTGCCCCTCGGCAGGGGGCGTGGGAGACCCAGTACTTC	CAWSAPRQGAWETQYF
TRBD1	TRBJ2-5	TRBV5-4	NA	TGTGCCAGCAGCTTTGGACCTTCACTCAGCGAGGGACAGCAGTACTTC	CASSFGPSLSEGQQYF
NA	TRBJ1-5	TRBV30	NA	TGTGCCTGGAGTCATTCGGGTAGCAATCAGCCCCAGCATTTT	CAWSHSGSNQPQHF